Presented here are 21 T cell receptor beta chains from one specimen sequenced in a study of blood T cell repertoires in COVID-19 (dated by TCRdb to 2018 to 2020). Preparation of the library involved the immunoSEQ multiplex PCR assay. This immuneACCESS table, as held by TCRdb, lists in-frame sequences with V and J called but not all clones. Of the missing ones, under half trace to an unresolved V gene in checked studies; the others have no known cause. The sample has about 42,000 clones on record, about 88% of them singletons. The ten largest clones represent roughly 13% of the sample. The specimen was peripheral blood. The origin of the receptors is a woman in her sixties or seventies in a cohort sampled during active COVID-19.

About this clone: Germline is not matched at one junction end, which may reflect a read error. The V call is TRBV10-3, the J call TRBJ2-1; 7 bases match TRBD2. This CDR3 is 13 amino acids long. Per germline, CDR1 ENHRY and CDR2 SYGVKD. The CDR3: CAISLSTGRRGIF. In DNA form, the CDR3 reads TGTGCCATCAGCCTATCTACAGGCAGGCGGGGGATCTTC.

This clone was counted between two and nine times. J is TRBJ2-2 and V is TRBV11-2; maybe TRBD2 (6 bases). The CDR3 is 16 residues long. CDR1 and CDR2 from the germline V gene are SGHAT and FQNNGV. V gave up 5 bases and J gave up 5 bases, with 18 bases separating them. CDR3 nucleotide sequence: TGTGCCAGCAGCCTCACTATCCCGACTAGGACCGGGGAGCTGTTTTTT. As protein: CASSLTIPTRTGELFF.

The chain carries TRBV7-6 and TRBJ2-1; 8 nucleotides align to TRBD2. Germline CDR1 and CDR2: SGHVS and FNYEAQ. The CDR3 loop spans 16 amino acids. Trimming cost V 1 base and J 8 bases; bases outside gene matches: 10. The DNA for the CDR3 is TGTGCCAGCAGCTTAGGGGTAAGCGGGAGTGACGATGAGCAGTTCTTC. Translated: CASSLGVSGSDDEQFF.

V gene TRBV7-3 combines with J gene TRBJ2-1, with TRBD2 identical over 10 bases. The ends lost 0 bases at V and 7 bases at J; junction bases unmatched: 0. Germline CDR1 and CDR2: SGHTA and FQGTGA. The CDR3 spans 14 residues. This CDR3 reads CASSLTSGRNEQFF. The CDR3 DNA reads TGTGCCAGCAGCTTAACTAGCGGGAGGAATGAGCAGTTCTTC.

The rearrangement joins TRBV18 to TRBJ1-5, with D tentatively TRBD1 (5 bases). Per the germline V gene, CDR1 is KGHSH and CDR2 is LQKENI. Trimming shortened V by 2 bases and J by 4 bases, and 6 bases separated the two germline ends. There are 13 residues in the CDR3. CDR3 bases: TGTGCCAGCTCACCAGGGGGGAATCAGCCCCAGCATTTT. Translated, it gives CASSPGGNQPQHF.

This sequence joins TRBV5-4 and TRBJ2-1; TRBD2 aligns across 14 bases. The V segment lost 6 bases and the J segment 4 bases; nucleotides outside the gene matches: 6. Germline V CDR1 and CDR2: SGHNT, YYREEE (reference sequence). The CDR3 is made up of 16 amino acids. CDR3 amino acids: CASTRLAGGPYNEQFF. Here the CDR3 DNA reads TGTGCCAGCACCAGACTAGCGGGAGGGCCATACAATGAGCAGTTCTTC.

A few counts support this clone. The chain links TRBV4-3 to TRBJ2-6; 7 bases line up with TRBD2. There are 19 residues in the CDR3. CDR1 LGHNA and CDR2 YSLEER come from the germline V gene. The V and J ends lost 0 bases and 0 bases, in that order; junction bases with no gene match: 8. The CDR3: CASSQDQRDFISGANVLTF. Written as DNA, the CDR3 is TGCGCCAGCAGCCAAGATCAGCGGGATTTTATCTCTGGGGCCAACGTCCTGACTTTC.

V usage is TRBV28 and J usage is TRBJ2-7; D is perhaps TRBD1 (5 bases). This CDR3 is built from 12 residues. Germline loops: CDR1 MDHEN, CDR2 SYDVKM. The V gene lost 3 bases and the J gene lost 6 bases, with 9 bases spanning the gap. The CDR3 sequence: CASSFRQGEQYF. CDR3 DNA sequence: TGTGCCAGCAGTTTCCGCCAGGGCGAGCAGTACTTC.

This clone came up a few times. The chain joins TRBV30 to TRBJ2-3, with 7 bases matching TRBD1. The CDR3 is made up of 13 amino acids. Trimming took 0 bases from V and 5 from J; bases not matched to a gene: 2. Germline loops: CDR1 GTSNPN, CDR2 SVGIG (reference sequence). This CDR3 is CAWSVAGGDTQYF. CDR3 in DNA: TGTGCCTGGAGTGTAGCAGGGGGAGATACGCAGTATTTT.

This clone was seen a handful of times. This chain links TRBV30 with TRBJ1-6; perhaps TRBD1 as D (5 bases). Germline CDR1 is GTSNPN and CDR2 is SVGIG (reference sequence). Trimming pared 7 bases from V and 6 bases from J, leaving 13 bases between. The CDR3 runs 13 residues. CDR3 sequence (DNA): TGTGCCTCGCGACAGTCCGGTAATTCACCCCTCCACTTT. Translated: CASRQSGNSPLHF.

The chain joins TRBV19 to TRBJ2-3; 9 positions agree with TRBD2. The CDR3 covers 16 residues. J lost 3 bases, V lost 3 bases, and 7 bases had no gene match. CDR1 is LNHDA and CDR2 is SQIVND in the germline V gene (reference sequence). CDR3: CASSIGVAGDTDTQYF. The CDR3 region has the DNA TGTGCCAGTAGTATCGGGGTAGCGGGAGATACAGATACGCAGTATTTT.

The rearrangement links TRBV5-1 to TRBJ2-7; 11 nucleotides line up with TRBD2. The CDR3 contains 18 residues. Germline loops: CDR1 SGHRS, CDR2 YFSETQ. Trimming cost V 0 bases and J 0 bases; bases outside gene matches: 8. CDR3 DNA: TGCGCCAGCAGCTTGGAGATAGCGGGAGGGCCTTTCTCCTACGAGCAGTACTTC. Translation gives CASSLEIAGGPFSYEQYF.

This clone has just one count. This chain uses TRBV2 with TRBJ2-7, with 7 bases identical to TRBD1. Looked up from germline, CDR1 is SNHLY and CDR2 is FYNNEI. The CDR3 is made up of 15 amino acids. The J segment lost 5 bases and the V segment lost 0 bases, leaving 7 bases of the junction unmatched. The CDR3 region is CASSEATGILHEQYF. CDR3 DNA: TGTGCCAGCAGTGAAGCGACAGGGATATTGCACGAGCAGTACTTC.

The V call is TRBV11-1, the J call TRBJ1-2, with 8 nucleotides matching TRBD1. The junction had 13 bases not matched to a gene; V was cut back by 0 bases and J by 7 bases. The CDR3 loop spans 17 amino acids. Germline CDR1 is SGHAT and CDR2 is FQDESV (reference sequence). The chain's CDR3 is CASSLAYIGTGSPGYTF. In DNA, the CDR3 is TGTGCCAGCAGCTTAGCCTATATCGGGACAGGCTCGCCTGGCTACACCTTC. Full variable domain (remainder filled in from reference TRBV11-1 and TRBJ1-2): EAEVAQSPRYKITEKSQAVAFWCDPISGHATLYWYRQILGQGPELLVQFQDESVVDDSQLPKDRFSAERLKGVDSTLKIQPAELGDSAMYLCASSLAYIGTGSPGYTFGSGTRLTVV.

This chain uses TRBV4-3 with TRBJ1-3; D is ambiguous. The germline gives CDR1 LGHNA, CDR2 YSLEER. The CDR3 sequence is 16 residues long. The V and J ends lost 0 bases and 7 bases respectively, with 16 bases between them. The CDR3: CASSQEAGLGLNTIYF. The CDR3 DNA reads TGCGCCAGCAGCCAAGAGGCAGGTCTTGGTTTGAACACCATATATTTT.

The rearrangement links TRBV4-2 to TRBJ2-1; 8 nucleotides agree with TRBD1. V lost 4 bases to trimming and J lost 1 base; unmatched junction nucleotides: 6. Germline V gene lookup returns CDR1 LGHNA and CDR2 YNFKEQ. The CDR3 extends over 16 amino acids. The CDR3 DNA sequence: TGTGCCAGCAGCCGGACAGGGTCGACTTCCTACAATGAGCAGTTCTTC. Its translation: CASSRTGSTSYNEQFF.

V usage is TRBV28 and J usage is TRBJ2-1, with 12 bases fitting TRBD2. This CDR3 has 15 residues. J was trimmed by 9 bases and V by 5 bases; bases with no gene match: 8. Per the germline V gene, CDR1 is MDHEN and CDR2 is SYDVKM. The CDR3 sequence: CASSKRLAGDLEQFF. The CDR3 region has the DNA TGTGCCAGCAGTAAAAGACTAGCGGGAGATCTTGAGCAGTTCTTC.

V gene TRBV28 combines with J gene TRBJ1-4, with D perhaps TRBD1 (5 bases). The germline V and J ends were trimmed by 7 bases and 5 bases, with 14 bases remaining between them. Germline V gene sequence: CDR1 MDHEN, CDR2 SYDVKM. CDR3 length equals 14 residues. The CDR3 is CASNPTVENEKLFF. In nucleotides, the CDR3 is TGTGCCAGCAACCCGACAGTAGAGAATGAAAAACTGTTTTTT.

The J gene is TRBJ2-2, the V gene TRBV19, with TRBD2 matching 12 bases. V lost 6 bases and J lost 3; bases outside the gene matches: 5. The germline V gene encodes CDR1 LNHDA and CDR2 SQIVND (reference sequence). The CDR3 runs 16 residues. The CDR3: CASSVLAGGHTGELFF. In DNA form, the CDR3 reads TGTGCCAGTAGCGTACTAGCGGGAGGACACACCGGGGAGCTGTTTTTT.

The chain links TRBV6-6 to TRBJ2-3; no clear D. V was shortened by 3 bases and J by 1 base, with 8 bases between the two germline ends. There are 14 residues in the CDR3. CDR1 is MNHNY, CDR2 SVGAGI, per germline (reference sequence). This CDR3 is CASSYPRRTDTQYF. The CDR3 DNA sequence: TGTGCCAGCAGTTATCCGCGGCGCACAGATACGCAGTATTTT.

About this clone: At one of its ends the junction is not consistent with the germline gene, which may arise from a read error. This CDR3 reads CASSPGTRSRSVF. The CDR3, as DNA: TGTGCCAGCAGCCCCGGGACTAGGAGTCGGTCGGTCTTC. The chain recombines TRBV7-2 with TRBJ2-1; 8 positions agree with TRBD2. Germline assignment: CDR1 SGHTA and CDR2 FQGNSA. CDR3 length equals 13 residues.